The 21 T cell receptor beta chains below were found in one sample sequenced in a study of cytomegalovirus exposure and HLA in healthy donors. Primers included in the PCR were 60 Vbeta and 13 Jbeta primers. TCRdb's copy holds only in-frame clones and misses some; the assay was immunoSEQ multiplex PCR. The profile shows 130,000 to 150,000 clones, 60% to 85% of them singletons. The source material was PBMCs. These receptors all come from a woman aged 40 to 50 in good health and CMV-seropositive.

J is TRBJ1-2 and V is TRBV6-1, with 10 bases identical to TRBD1. Germline CDR1 reads MNHNS; CDR2 reads SASEGT. The CDR3 covers 14 residues. The CDR3 here is CALDPGQGEYGYTF. The CDR3 DNA is TGTGCGCTCGATCCAGGACAGGGGGAGTATGGCTACACCTTC.

In DNA form, the CDR3 reads TGTGCCAGCAGTTACAACAGGGGGCTGGAGACCCAGTACTTC. This sequence encodes CASSYNRGLETQYF. V gene TRBV6-6 combines with J gene TRBJ2-5, with TRBD1 matching over 9 bases. Germline V gene lookup returns CDR1 MNHNY and CDR2 SVGAGI (reference sequence). Trimming at V came to 2 bases and at J to 5 bases, leaving 3 bases not matched to a gene. The CDR3 consists of 14 residues.

The chain employs TRBV11-2 and TRBJ1-2; possibly TRBD1 for D (6 bases). V was clipped by 1 base and J by 0 bases, with 6 bases between them. This CDR3 region has 14 residues. The V gene's germline CDR1 is SGHAT and CDR2 FQNNGV. The chain's CDR3 is CASSLGQANYGYTF. In DNA form, the CDR3 reads TGTGCCAGCAGCTTAGGACAGGCTAACTATGGCTACACCTTC.

A remark on this clone: Relative to the germline gene, one junction end is altered; a read error may explain this. V and J are TRBV7-9 and TRBJ1-4; 7 nucleotides agree with TRBD1. This CDR3 has 15 residues. Germline loops: CDR1 SEHNR, CDR2 FQNEAQ (reference sequence). The CDR3 reads CSSSSTGTAGEKLFF. In DNA, the CDR3 is TGTTCCAGCAGCTCCACCGGGACAGCAGGGGAAAAACTGTTTTTT.

The rearrangement links TRBV18 to TRBJ1-5; the D gene is possibly TRBD1 (5 bases). CDR3 size: 14 residues. The ends were cut back, 6 bases at V and 3 bases at J, with 12 bases in the middle. Germline V lookup: CDR1 KGHSH, CDR2 LQKENI. In DNA form, the CDR3 reads TGTGCCAGCTCTTTGACAGCGAACAATCAGCCCCAGCATTTT. It specifies CASSLTANNQPQHF. The full variable domain, its missing parts supplied by reference TRBV18 and TRBJ1-5, is NAGVMQNPRHLVRRRGQEARLRCSPMKGHSHVYWYRQLPEEGLKFMVYLQKENIIDESGMPKERFSAEFPKEGPSILRIQQVVRGDSAAYFCASSLTANNQPQHFGDGTRLSIL.

As to this clone: Other DNA sequences in the sample encode the same CDR3. The chain uses TRBV5-1 and TRBJ1-1, with D perhaps TRBD1 (5 bases). CDR1 and CDR2 (germline): SGHRS, YFSETQ. The V end was cut by 0 bases, the J end by 5 bases, with 8 bases between. This CDR3 is 13 amino acids long. The DNA of the CDR3 is TGCGCCAGCAGCTTGGGCGGGGGAACTGAAGCTTTCTTT. Amino acids: CASSLGGGTEAFF.

This chain links TRBV19 with TRBJ2-7, with D uncertain. V gave up 6 bases and J gave up 0 bases, with 3 bases separating them. Per the germline V gene, CDR1 is LNHDA and CDR2 is SQIVND (reference sequence). CDR3 length: 11 amino acids. CDR3 bases: TGTGCCAGTAGCGGCTCCTACGAGCAGTACTTC. It is translated as CASSGSYEQYF.

The rearrangement uses TRBV19 and TRBJ2-2, with 12 bases aligning to TRBD2. CDR3 length: 15 amino acids. With V trimmed by 5 bases and J by 4 bases, 2 bases remained unmatched. The germline gives CDR1 LNHDA, CDR2 SQIVND (reference sequence). DNA for the CDR3: TGTGCCAGTAGTTCGGGACTAGCGGGCACCGGGGAGCTGTTTTTT. As protein: CASSSGLAGTGELFF. The full variable domain, completed using reference TRBV19 and TRBJ2-2, is DGGITQSPKYLFRKEGQNVTLSCEQNLNHDAMYWYRQDPGQGLRLIYYSQIVNDFQKGDIAEGYSVSREKKESFPLTVTSAQKNPTAFYLCASSSGLAGTGELFFGEGSRLTVL.

This clone was observed a few times. The chain joins TRBV5-4 to TRBJ1-1, with D possibly being TRBD1 (5 bases). The germline CDR1 and CDR2 sequences are SGHNT and YYREEE (reference sequence). The CDR3 covers 14 residues. Trimming stripped 1 base from V and 1 base from J, with 8 bases between. The CDR3: CASSLSTGNTEAFF. CDR3 nucleotides: TGTGCCAGCAGCTTGTCAACAGGGAACACTGAAGCTTTCTTT.

The count of this clone is one. V is TRBV5-1 and J is TRBJ2-7, with a weak D call TRBD1 (5 bases). V shed 6 bases and J shed 6 bases, with 19 bases lying between them. CDR1 SGHRS and CDR2 YFSETQ come from the germline V gene. The CDR3 has 14 residues. CDR3 amino acids: CASNPDQGFGEQYF. The CDR3 bases are TGCGCCAGCAACCCCGATCAGGGTTTCGGCGAGCAGTACTTC.

Only one count was recorded for this clone. The chain links TRBV9 to TRBJ1-2, with no clear D. V gave up 4 bases and J gave up 8 bases, with 24 bases separating them. The CDR3 has 16 residues. Germline CDR1 is SGDLS and CDR2 is YYNGEE. The CDR3 sequence: CASSMQPELPGQGYTF. The CDR3 nucleotides read TGTGCCAGCAGCATGCAACCGGAACTCCCAGGTCAGGGCTACACCTTC.

The chain carries TRBV2 and TRBJ2-5; 7 bases align to TRBD2. Germline V gives CDR1 SNHLY, CDR2 FYNNEI. This CDR3 has 14 amino acids. V shed 5 bases and J 1 base; nucleotides not matched to a gene: 4. The CDR3 reads CASSLWEGQETQYF. In DNA, the CDR3 is TGTGCCAGCAGTCTTTGGGAGGGCCAAGAGACCCAGTACTTC.

The J gene is TRBJ2-7, the V gene TRBV11-3, with TRBD2 as a possible D gene (6 bases). The CDR3 totals 16 residues. V was trimmed by 2 bases and J by 3 bases, leaving 17 bases between them. CDR1 and CDR2 (germline): SGHNT, YENEEA. Here the CDR3 DNA reads TGTGCCAGCAGCTTATTGACCCTAGCGTCCTACTACGAGCAGTACTTC. Its protein product is CASSLLTLASYYEQYF.

V usage is TRBV15 and J usage is TRBJ1-1; D gene uncertain. There are 12 residues in the CDR3. V was trimmed by 4 bases and J by 7 bases, leaving 10 bases between them. Germline assignment: CDR1 LNHNV and CDR2 YYDKDF (reference sequence). CDR3 residues: CATSKYTLEAFF. CDR3 bases: TGTGCCACCAGCAAGTACACCCTTGAAGCTTTCTTT.

This CDR3 reads CASREGPAVGYTF. Written as DNA, the CDR3 is TGTGCCAGCAGGGAGGGACCCGCCGTCGGCTACACCTTC. V and J are TRBV28 and TRBJ1-2, with D possibly being TRBD1 (5 bases). This CDR3 has 13 residues. Germline V lookup: CDR1 MDHEN, CDR2 SYDVKM. V dropped 6 bases and J dropped 8 bases, with 16 bases sitting between them.

This clone was observed a single time. The chain combines TRBV28 with TRBJ1-1; D is ambiguous. The length of the CDR3 is 15 residues. Germline CDR1 reads MDHEN; CDR2 reads SYDVKM. Trimming shortened V by 9 bases and J by 5 bases, and 22 bases separated the two germline ends. The CDR3 DNA reads as TGTGCCAGTTCCGGCGTATTTCGGTCGGGTACTGAAGCTTTCTTT. Its translation is CASSGVFRSGTEAFF.

The chain joins TRBV6-6 to TRBJ1-1; 7 nucleotides agree with TRBD1. The V segment lost 8 bases and the J segment 1 base; nucleotides outside the gene matches: 4. The CDR3 length is 13 residues. CDR1 and CDR2 (germline): MNHNY, SVGAGI (reference sequence). The CDR3 DNA reads TGTGCCAGCGGGGACAGAAAGAACACTGAAGCTTTCTTT. Translation: CASGDRKNTEAFF.

A remark on this clone: Other DNA sequences in this sample translate to the same CDR3. The gene calls are TRBV5-1 and TRBJ2-7; possibly TRBD2 for D (5 bases). V shed 4 bases and J shed 0 bases, with 8 bases lying between them. From germline, CDR1 is SGHRS and CDR2 YFSETQ. This CDR3 contains 13 residues. The CDR3 region is CASSPGNSYEQYF. Written as DNA, the CDR3 is TGCGCCAGCAGCCCCGGGAACTCCTACGAGCAGTACTTC. The whole variable domain, filled in from reference TRBV5-1 and TRBJ2-7, reads KAGVTQTPRYLIKTRGQQVTLSCSPISGHRSVSWYQQTPGQGLQFLFEYFSETQRNKGNFPGRFSGRQFSNSRSEMNVSTLELGDSALYLCASSPGNSYEQYFGPGTRLTVT.

This CDR3 reads CASSIPTGGNQPQHF. DNA of the CDR3: TGTGCCAGTAGTATACCGACAGGAGGCAATCAGCCCCAGCATTTT. The rearrangement joins TRBV19 to TRBJ1-5; D might be TRBD1 (6 bases). V was clipped by 2 bases and J by 2 bases, with 10 bases between them. Germline V gene sequence: CDR1 LNHDA, CDR2 SQIVND (reference sequence). The CDR3 sequence is 15 residues long.

The chain links TRBV7-9 to TRBJ2-1; 7 nucleotides line up with TRBD1. From germline, CDR1 is SEHNR and CDR2 FQNEAQ (reference sequence). V gave up 5 bases and J gave up 3 bases; unmatched junction bases: 10. The CDR3 spans 16 residues. The CDR3 nucleotides read TGTGCCAGCAGCCTTCAAGAGGGGACAGTCTACAATGAGCAGTTCTTC. Residues: CASSLQEGTVYNEQFF.

This clone has only a few counts. The genes are TRBV7-2 and TRBJ2-7; 7 bases align to TRBD1. The V gene's germline CDR1 is SGHTA and CDR2 FQGNSA. The V and J ends lost 2 bases and 0 bases, in that order; junction bases with no gene match: 7. This CDR3 is built from 16 residues. In DNA, the CDR3 is TGTGCCAGCAGCTTACCCTGGACAGGCAACTCCTACGAGCAGTACTTC. This translates into CASSLPWTGNSYEQYF.